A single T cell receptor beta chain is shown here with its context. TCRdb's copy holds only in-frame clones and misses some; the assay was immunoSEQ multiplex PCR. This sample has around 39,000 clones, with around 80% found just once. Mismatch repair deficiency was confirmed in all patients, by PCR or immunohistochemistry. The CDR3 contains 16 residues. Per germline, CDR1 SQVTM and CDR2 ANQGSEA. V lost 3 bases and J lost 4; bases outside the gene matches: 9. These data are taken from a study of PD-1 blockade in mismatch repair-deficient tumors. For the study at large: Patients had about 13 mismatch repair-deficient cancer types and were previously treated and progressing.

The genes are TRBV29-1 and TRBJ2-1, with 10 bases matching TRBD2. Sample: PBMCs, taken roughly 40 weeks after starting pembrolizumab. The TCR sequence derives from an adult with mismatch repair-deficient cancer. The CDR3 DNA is TGCAGCGTTGAGGGAGCGGGAGGGGCACTATACAATGAGCAGTTCTTC. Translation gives CSVEGAGGALYNEQFF.